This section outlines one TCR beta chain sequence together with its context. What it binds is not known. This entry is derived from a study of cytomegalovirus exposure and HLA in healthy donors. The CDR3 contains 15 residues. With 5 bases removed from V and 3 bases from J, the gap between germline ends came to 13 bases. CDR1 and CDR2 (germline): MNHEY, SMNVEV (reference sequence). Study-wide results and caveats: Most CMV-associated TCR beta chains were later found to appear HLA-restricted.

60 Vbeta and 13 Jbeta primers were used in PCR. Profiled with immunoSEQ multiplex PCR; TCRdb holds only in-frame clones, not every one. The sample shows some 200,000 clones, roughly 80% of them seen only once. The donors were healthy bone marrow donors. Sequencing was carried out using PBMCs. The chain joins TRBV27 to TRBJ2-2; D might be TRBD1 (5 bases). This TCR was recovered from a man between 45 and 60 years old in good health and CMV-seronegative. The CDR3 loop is CASSPRTPYTGELFF. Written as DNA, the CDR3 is TGTGCCAGCAGTCCCCGGACACCCTACACCGGGGAGCTGTTTTTT.